This entry concerns a single TCR beta chain. This sample stems from a study of T cell changes during pregnancy in multiple sclerosis. The germline V gene has CDR1 SGHDT and CDR2 YYEEEE. The CDR3 loop spans 17 amino acids. Trimming removed 2 bases from V and 4 bases from J; junction bases left unmatched: 14. Clones were read by immunoSEQ multiplex PCR, and TCRdb kept only the in-frame ones, dropping some. In the table there are about 42,000 clones, approximately 81% of which are singletons. The chain has TRBV5-6 and TRBJ2-5, with 7 bases identical to TRBD2. This clonotype originated in a female donor with multiple sclerosis, enrolled in a pregnancy study. Specimen: CD4+ T cells from peripheral blood mononuclear cells, collected before pregnancy. The CDR3 sequence is CASSFLPAGEPPETQYF. CDR3 nucleotides: TGTGCCAGCAGCTTTTTACCGGCGGGGGAGCCCCCAGAGACCCAGTACTTC. The whole variable domain, remainder taken from reference TRBV5-6 and TRBJ2-5, is DAGVTQSPTHLIKTRGQQVTLRCSPKSGHDTVSWYQQALGQGPQFIFQYYEEEERQRGNFPDRFSGHQFPNYSSELNVNALLLGDSALYLCASSFLPAGEPPETQYFGPGTRLLVL.